Each of the 20 T cell receptor beta chains below was sequenced from the same sample in a study of cytotoxic CD8 clonotypes in ibrutinib-treated CLL. Sequencing used immunoSEQ multiplex PCR; TCRdb keeps in-frame clones, though not all of them. The top ten hold 20% to 25% of the sample, which has more than 75,000 clones, 60% to 80% seen once. The sequenced sample was PBMCs, obtained after 24 months of ibrutinib treatment. These receptors were taken from a human donor with chronic lymphocytic leukemia.

The V and J genes are TRBV2 and TRBJ2-5; D gene ambiguous. The CDR3 length is 11 residues. Trimming took off 7 bases at V and 2 bases at J, with 5 bases between the two ends. Per germline, CDR1 SNHLY and CDR2 FYNNEI. The CDR3 loop reads CASTGQETQYF. The CDR3 nucleotides read TGTGCCAGCACTGGGCAAGAGACCCAGTACTTC.

The V gene is TRBV13, the J gene TRBJ2-3; D is undetermined. Trimming pared 1 base from V and 10 bases from J, leaving 6 bases between. Germline V gene sequence: CDR1 PRHDT, CDR2 FYEKMQ (reference sequence). The CDR3 runs to 11 residues. Written as DNA, the CDR3 is TGTGCCAGCAGCTTAGTAGGCGCGCAGTATTTT. Translation gives CASSLVGAQYF.

The chain is built from TRBV7-9 and TRBJ2-1, with D perhaps TRBD1 (6 bases). This CDR3 has 14 amino acids. Looked up from germline, CDR1 is SEHNR and CDR2 is FQNEAQ (reference sequence). Trimming took off 4 bases at V and 4 bases at J, with 11 bases between the two ends. The CDR3 protein is CASSSTGKYNEQFF. The CDR3 nucleotides are TGTGCCAGCAGCTCGACAGGAAAGTACAATGAGCAGTTCTTC. Full variable domain (missing parts from reference TRBV7-9 and TRBJ2-1): DTGVSQNPRHKITKRGQNVTFRCDPISEHNRLYWYRQTLGQGPEFLTYFQNEAQLEKSRLLSDRFSAERPKGSFSTLEIQRTEQGDSAMYLCASSSTGKYNEQFFGPGTRLTVL.

Comments on this clone: One end of the junction varies from germline; a read error may be responsible. The genes are TRBV7-9 and TRBJ2-3; TRBD2 agrees at 8 bases. Germline V lookup: CDR1 SEHNR, CDR2 FQNEAQ (reference sequence). CDR3 length: 14 residues. The CDR3 region is CASSLAGGTDTQYF. The CDR3 DNA sequence: TGTGCCAGCAGCCTAGCGGGTGGCACAGATACGCAGTATTTT.

The chain combines TRBV5-1 with TRBJ2-2, with 9 bases aligning to TRBD1. The CDR3 has 15 amino acids. J was trimmed by 6 bases and V by 4 bases; bases with no gene match: 7. Germline V gene sequence: CDR1 SGHRS, CDR2 YFSETQ. The CDR3 reads CASSPGTGPPGELFF. As DNA, the CDR3 is TGCGCCAGCAGCCCAGGGACAGGGCCCCCCGGGGAGCTGTTTTTT.

CDR3 sequence reads: CASSPSGRGHTGELFF. DNA for the CDR3: TGCGCCAGCAGCCCTAGCGGGAGGGGGCACACCGGGGAGCTGTTTTTT. The V gene is TRBV5-1, the J gene TRBJ2-2, with TRBD2 matching over 12 bases. CDR1 is SGHRS, CDR2 YFSETQ, per germline. CDR3 length: 16 amino acids. Trimming took 4 bases from V and 3 from J; bases not matched to a gene: 4.

The rearrangement links TRBV2 to TRBJ1-3; unclear D gene. The CDR3 covers 16 residues. Germline V lookup: CDR1 SNHLY, CDR2 FYNNEI. V was trimmed by 4 bases and J by 3 bases, leaving 16 bases between them. DNA of the CDR3: TGTGCCAGCAGTGGGAGAAACAAACGGGGTGGAAACACCATATATTTT. Its protein is CASSGRNKRGGNTIYF.

This clone was counted only a few times. This chain uses TRBV28 with TRBJ2-4, with D unclear. The CDR3 length is 14 residues. Germline-derived CDR1 and CDR2 are MDHEN and SYDVKM. Trimming cost V 6 bases and J 7 bases, with 16 bases left between them. The CDR3 nucleotides are TGTGCCAGCAGGTCCGGGTCCAGATGGAACATTCAGTACTTC. Its protein is CASRSGSRWNIQYF.

The V and J genes are TRBV6-5 and TRBJ1-1; 7 bases are a match to TRBD1. V trimming: 5 bases; J trimming: 6 bases; junction bases outside the gene matches: 9. The CDR3 is made up of 14 amino acids. Germline-derived CDR1 and CDR2 are MNHEY and SVGAGI. The CDR3 loop reads CASSRGTARAEAFF. CDR3 DNA: TGTGCCAGCAGTAGGGGGACAGCTCGGGCTGAAGCTTTCTTT.

This clone was counted at least ten times. The chain recombines TRBV14 with TRBJ1-1; unclear D gene. Trimming stripped 3 bases from V and 1 base from J, with 0 bases between. From germline, CDR1 is SGHDN and CDR2 FVKESK. This CDR3 spans 11 amino acids. CDR3 sequence: CASSQNTEAFF. The CDR3 DNA follows: TGTGCCAGCAGCCAGAACACTGAAGCTTTCTTT.

The chain uses TRBV2 and TRBJ2-3, with D possibly matching TRBD1 (6 bases). From germline, CDR1 is SNHLY and CDR2 FYNNEI. The CDR3 is 15 amino acids. V lost 6 bases and J 2 bases, leaving 15 bases between the germline ends. The CDR3, as DNA: TGTGCCAGCAGGGCTGGACAGTGGAACACAGATACGCAGTATTTT. Translated, it gives CASRAGQWNTDTQYF. Together with reference TRBV2 and TRBJ2-3, the CDR3 gives the full variable domain: EPEVTQTPSHQVTQMGQEVILRCVPISNHLYFYWYRQILGQKVEFLVSFYNNEISEKSEIFDDQFSVERPDGSNFTLKIRSTKLEDSAMYFCASRAGQWNTDTQYFGPGTRLTVL.

V is TRBV6-1 and J is TRBJ1-2; D remains unclear. V lost 3 bases and J 5 bases, leaving 7 bases between the germline ends. The CDR3 has 12 residues. Germline values: CDR1 MNHNS, CDR2 SASEGT. The CDR3 reads CASSEVGYGYTF. In DNA, the CDR3 is TGTGCCAGCAGTGAGGTTGGGTATGGCTACACCTTC.

The V call is TRBV10-3, the J call TRBJ1-1; 8 positions agree with TRBD1. CDR3 size: 14 residues. V was pared by 6 bases and J by 4 bases, with 7 bases of the junction left unmatched. Germline assignment: CDR1 ENHRY and CDR2 SYGVKD. The CDR3 bases are TGTGCCATCAGGGTTACAGGGGGTGGCACTGAAGCTTTCTTT. Translation gives CAIRVTGGGTEAFF.

Of note for this clone: Additional DNA sequences in this sample encode the identical CDR3. The rearrangement uses TRBV2 and TRBJ1-1; D not resolved. The CDR3 sequence is 13 residues long. The germline V and J ends were trimmed by 4 bases and 1 base, with 7 bases remaining between them. Germline V lookup: CDR1 SNHLY, CDR2 FYNNEI. The CDR3 spells CASSGDGNTEAFF. DNA of the CDR3: TGTGCCAGCAGTGGAGACGGGAACACTGAAGCTTTCTTT.

The gene calls are TRBV18 and TRBJ1-2; 8 bases are a match to TRBD1. Germline lookup yields CDR1 KGHSH and CDR2 LQKENI. V trimming: 4 bases; J trimming: 4 bases; junction bases outside the gene matches: 11. This CDR3 region has 16 residues. The CDR3 spells CASSLVLDRAGYGYTF. CDR3 bases: TGTGCCAGCTCACTTGTCTTGGACAGGGCGGGCTATGGCTACACCTTC. The full variable domain, in which reference TRBV18 and TRBJ1-2 provide the parts outside the CDR3, is NAGVMQNPRHLVRRRGQEARLRCSPMKGHSHVYWYRQLPEEGLKFMVYLQKENIIDESGMPKERFSAEFPKEGPSILRIQQVVRGDSAAYFCASSLVLDRAGYGYTFGSGTRLTVV.

CDR3 region: CASSSSGTGYTGELFF. CDR3 DNA sequence: TGTGCCAGCAGTTCAAGTGGGACAGGATACACCGGGGAGCTGTTTTTT. The rearrangement joins TRBV6-5 to TRBJ2-2; 8 bases map to TRBD1. V shed 4 bases and J 3 bases; nucleotides not matched to a gene: 7. Per germline, CDR1 MNHEY and CDR2 SVGAGI. The CDR3 totals 16 residues.

Here the CDR3 DNA reads TGTGCCATCAGTGCCGGGGGACAGGGGGCATTGAGCTATGGCTACACCTTC. Its translation is CAISAGGQGALSYGYTF. J is TRBJ1-2 and V is TRBV10-3; 12 nucleotides match TRBD1. CDR1 and CDR2 from the germline V gene are ENHRY and SYGVKD. The CDR3 extends over 17 amino acids. Germline trimming cut 4 bases from V and 4 bases from J; bases unmatched to any gene: 10.

V and J are TRBV7-6 and TRBJ2-2; 9 nucleotides line up with TRBD1. V shed 1 base, J shed 7 bases, and the junction held 4 bases outside the gene matches. Germline V gene sequence: CDR1 SGHVS, CDR2 FNYEAQ. The CDR3 has 15 amino acids. Written as DNA, the CDR3 is TGTGCCAGCAGCTTAGGGACAGGGGAGGTCGGGGAGCTGTTTTTT. It is translated as CASSLGTGEVGELFF.

Here the CDR3 DNA reads TGTGCCAGCAGTTTATACAGGGGGGGGATGGGGGTTTTGAGCACTGAAGCTTTCTTT. Its translation is CASSLYRGGMGVLSTEAFF. The chain links TRBV27 to TRBJ1-1; 8 bases match TRBD1. The germline gives CDR1 MNHEY, CDR2 SMNVEV (reference sequence). This CDR3 contains 19 residues. J lost 4 bases, V lost 1 base, and 17 bases had no gene match.

This clone was picked up a small number of times. The rearrangement links TRBV9 to TRBJ1-1; D ambiguous. V gave up 5 bases and J gave up 1 base, with 12 bases separating them. The CDR3 has 14 residues. Germline V gene data show CDR1 as SGDLS and CDR2 as YYNGEE. The CDR3 coding sequence is TGTGCCAGCAGTGGCGGGCTTTCGAACACTGAAGCTTTCTTT. This translates into CASSGGLSNTEAFF.